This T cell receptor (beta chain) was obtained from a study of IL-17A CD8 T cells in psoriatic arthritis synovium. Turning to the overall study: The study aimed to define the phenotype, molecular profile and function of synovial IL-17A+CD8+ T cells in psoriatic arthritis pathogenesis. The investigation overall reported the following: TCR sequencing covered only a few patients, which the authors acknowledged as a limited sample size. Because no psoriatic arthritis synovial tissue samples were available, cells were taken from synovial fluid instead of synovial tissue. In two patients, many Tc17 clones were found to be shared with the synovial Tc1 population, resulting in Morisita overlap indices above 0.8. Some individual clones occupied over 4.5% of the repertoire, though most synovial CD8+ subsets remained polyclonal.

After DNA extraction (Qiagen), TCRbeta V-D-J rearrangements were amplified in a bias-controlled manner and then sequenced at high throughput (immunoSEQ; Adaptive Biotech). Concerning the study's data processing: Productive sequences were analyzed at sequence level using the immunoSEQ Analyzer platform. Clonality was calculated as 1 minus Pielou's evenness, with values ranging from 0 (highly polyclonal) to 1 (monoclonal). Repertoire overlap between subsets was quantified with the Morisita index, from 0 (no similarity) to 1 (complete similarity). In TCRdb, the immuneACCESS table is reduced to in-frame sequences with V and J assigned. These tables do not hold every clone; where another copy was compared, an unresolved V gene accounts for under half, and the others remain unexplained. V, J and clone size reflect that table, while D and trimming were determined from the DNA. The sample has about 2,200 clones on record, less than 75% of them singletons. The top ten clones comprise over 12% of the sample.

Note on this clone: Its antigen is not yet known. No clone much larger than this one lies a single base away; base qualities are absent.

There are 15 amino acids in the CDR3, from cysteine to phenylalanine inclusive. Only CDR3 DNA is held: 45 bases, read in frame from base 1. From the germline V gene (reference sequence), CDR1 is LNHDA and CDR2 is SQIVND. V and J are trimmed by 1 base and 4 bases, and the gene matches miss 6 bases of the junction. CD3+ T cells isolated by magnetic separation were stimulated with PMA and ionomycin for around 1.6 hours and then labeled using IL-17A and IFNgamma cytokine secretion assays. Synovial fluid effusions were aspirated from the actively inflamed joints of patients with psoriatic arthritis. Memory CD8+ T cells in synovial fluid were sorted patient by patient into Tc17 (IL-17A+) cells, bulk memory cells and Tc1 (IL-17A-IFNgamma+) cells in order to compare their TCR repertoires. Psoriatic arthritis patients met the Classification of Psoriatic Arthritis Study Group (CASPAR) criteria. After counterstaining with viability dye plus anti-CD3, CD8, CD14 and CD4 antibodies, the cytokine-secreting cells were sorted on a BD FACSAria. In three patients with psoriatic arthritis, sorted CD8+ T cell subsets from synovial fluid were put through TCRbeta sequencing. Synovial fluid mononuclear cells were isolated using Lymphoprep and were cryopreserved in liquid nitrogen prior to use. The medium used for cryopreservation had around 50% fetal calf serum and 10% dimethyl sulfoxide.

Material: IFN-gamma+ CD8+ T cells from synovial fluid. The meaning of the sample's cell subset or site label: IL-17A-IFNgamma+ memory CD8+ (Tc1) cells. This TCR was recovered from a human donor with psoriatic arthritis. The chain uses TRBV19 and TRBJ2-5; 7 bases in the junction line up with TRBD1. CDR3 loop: CASSIGQGDIETQYF. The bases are TGTGCCAGTAGTATAGGACAGGGTGATATAGAGACCCAGTACTTC.